The T cell receptor (beta chain) described here comes from a study of shared clonotypes between healthy human individuals (dated by TCRdb to about 2020). General notes on the study: The cohort comprised a couple of women and a few men aged 18 to 49 years. For each donor, three plates each were used for CD4 naive and CD4 memory, two plates were used for CD8 naive, and one plate was used for CD8 memory. To estimate repertoire size and how much clonotype sharing occurs between individuals, the study deeply sequenced the blood TCR repertoires of five or six healthy adults. Different laboratories and diverse techniques were used to prepare libraries and sequence TCR repertoires, to increase sequencing depth and limit assay-specific biases. Each donor's leukapheresis produced roughly between about 0.9 and 9.5 billion PBMCs.

On this clone itself: Its antigen is unknown. No base quality values were provided; no much bigger clone lies one nucleotide off.

Using the deep immunoSEQ assay, TCR CDR3 regions were amplified from genomic DNA by multiplex PCR. Extracted genomic DNA from each cell subset was distributed evenly across all wells of several immunoSEQ 96-well plates, and each plate was treated as a replicate. For sorted subsets, roughly 0.2 ug genomic DNA, equal to some 28,000 T cell genomes, was loaded into each replicate PCR. The purified libraries were quantified using a Qubit 3.0 fluorometer, sized with a Bioanalyzer 2100, and then quantified again using the KAPA Library Quantification kit. Every immunoSEQ 96-well plate was sequenced on a separate single-read 150-cycle Illumina NextSeq 550 flow cell. As for the authors' bioinformatics: The immunoSEQ output contained only junctional sequences without quality scores, so filtering could not match that applied to full-length reads. Sequences were annotated with PyIR, a Python wrapper for IgBLAST v1.9, and V/J genes and CDR3 were assigned using IMGT germline references. Any read was removed if the V/J assignment was weak (E-value above 1e-6), the CDR3 was missing, or the read contained stop codons, out-of-frame junctions, or ambiguous translated residues. V3J clonotypes were defined as sequences sharing an identical inferred V gene, J gene, and CDR3 amino acid sequence. Percentage overlap between repertoires was computed as shared unique clonotypes divided by the size of the smaller repertoire. RTK rarefaction, the Chao1 estimator, and Recon v2.1 estimates of unobserved clonotypes were used to assess repertoire richness. Generation probabilities for all TCRbeta clonotypes obtained by the gDNA method from several donors were computed using OLGA. Sourced from immuneACCESS, this table was stored by TCRdb with only in-frame sequences that have V and J called. A share of the clones is absent; for the studies checked, an unresolved V gene accounts for under half, and the remainder has no known explanation. That table furnishes V, J and clone size, whereas the DNA furnished D and trimming. The sample table shows some 1,100,000 clones, and around 78% are seen once. The ten largest clones represent under 0.65% of the sample.

The research as a whole found: Sampling was restricted to blood, and TCR repertoires in tissue are likely to differ from TCR repertoires in blood. Based on pairwise subsampling, the degree of clonotype sharing among donors was expected to be affected by sequencing depth. Because the study included a small number of donors, the genetic and exposure-history diversity represented was limited. Higher generation probabilities were observed for clonotypes shared by all four sorted-subset donors than for non-shared clonotypes. Sharing across several donors was observed for roughly 5% of naive CD4, over 3% of naive CD8, 2% to 2.5% of memory CD4, and less than 0.45% of memory CD8 clonotypes. Larger estimated clonotype richness was generally found for naive subsets than for memory subsets. Incomplete sequencing was indicated by rarefaction of sorted-subset datasets, despite the large sequencing depth.

The donors were healthy, HIV-negative adults with no recently reported acute infections or vaccinations. All donors were Caucasian adults living in Nashville, Tennessee, USA. Magnetic negative selection was used to enrich CD4+ T cells, after which naive cells were positively selected on CD45RA and the negative fraction became the memory subset. Blood was obtained by leukapheresis, after which PBMCs were separated by Ficoll-Histopaque density gradient centrifugation and cryopreserved in liquid nitrogen vapor phase. Purity and quantity of every magnetically sorted T cell population were checked by analytical flow cytometry. Each sorted fraction had its genomic DNA isolated and then quantified by UV absorbance on a Nanodrop 2000c. The CDR3 covers 15 residues, taking in both the cysteine and the phenylalanine. The kept DNA is CDR3 alone, 45 bases in frame from the first base. V has 2 bases trimmed and J has 7 bases trimmed; junction bases matching no gene number 5. The germline V gene encodes CDR1 MNHNS and CDR2 SASEGT.

The rearrangement combines TRBV6-1 with TRBJ2-5; 12 central bases correspond to TRBD2. Sequenced sample: memory CD4+ T cells from PBMCs. According to the study, the label for this sample's cell subset or site signals: CD45RA-negative fraction. This sequence was found in a man aged 18-30 years in good health. Some clones in this sample may be carry-over from other donors' samples. The nucleotide sequence is given as TGTGCCAGCAGTGAACTAGCGGGAGGGCCGGGGACCCAGTACTTC. This gives the protein CASSELAGGPGTQYF.